The entry below describes one T cell receptor (beta chain). The sample belongs to a study of T cell changes during pregnancy in multiple sclerosis. Trimming removed 3 bases from V and 8 bases from J, with 10 bases in between. This CDR3 comprises 12 residues. The germline V gene encodes CDR1 SGHAT and CDR2 FQNNGV. This table comes from immunoSEQ multiplex PCR, and its TCRdb copy is limited to in-frame clones, with some not included. The sample has 35,000 to 55,000 clones; around 93% are singletons. This chain uses TRBV11-2 with TRBJ1-2; D unresolved. This TCR came from a female donor with multiple sclerosis, enrolled in a pregnancy study. The material was CD8+ T cells from peripheral blood mononuclear cells, obtained after pregnancy. CDR3 protein: CASSFPGVGYTF. The CDR3 DNA is TGTGCCAGCAGCTTCCCCGGTGTCGGCTACACCTTC.